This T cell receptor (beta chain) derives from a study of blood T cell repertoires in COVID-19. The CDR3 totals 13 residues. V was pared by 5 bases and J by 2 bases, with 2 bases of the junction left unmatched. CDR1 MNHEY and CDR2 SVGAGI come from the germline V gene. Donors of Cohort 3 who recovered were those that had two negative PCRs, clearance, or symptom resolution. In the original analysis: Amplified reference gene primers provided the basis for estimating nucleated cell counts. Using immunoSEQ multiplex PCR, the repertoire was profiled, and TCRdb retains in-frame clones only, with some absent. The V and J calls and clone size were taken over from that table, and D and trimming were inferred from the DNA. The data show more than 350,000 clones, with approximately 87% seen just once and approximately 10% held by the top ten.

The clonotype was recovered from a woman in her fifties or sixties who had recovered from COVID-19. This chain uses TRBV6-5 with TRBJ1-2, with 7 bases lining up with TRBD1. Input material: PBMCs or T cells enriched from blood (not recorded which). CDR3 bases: TGTGCCAGCAGTACGACAGGGAACTATGGCTACACCTTC. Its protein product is CASSTTGNYGYTF.